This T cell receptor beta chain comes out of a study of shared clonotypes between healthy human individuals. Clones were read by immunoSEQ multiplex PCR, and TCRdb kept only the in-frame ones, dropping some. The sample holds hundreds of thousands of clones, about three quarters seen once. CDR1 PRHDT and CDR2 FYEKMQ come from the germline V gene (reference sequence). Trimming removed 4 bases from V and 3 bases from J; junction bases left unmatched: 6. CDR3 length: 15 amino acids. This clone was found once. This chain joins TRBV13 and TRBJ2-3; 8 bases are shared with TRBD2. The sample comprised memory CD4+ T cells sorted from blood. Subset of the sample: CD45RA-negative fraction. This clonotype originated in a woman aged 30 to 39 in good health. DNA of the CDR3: TGTGCCAGCAGCTGGAGACGGGAGGGGACAGATACGCAGTATTTT. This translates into CASSWRREGTDTQYF.